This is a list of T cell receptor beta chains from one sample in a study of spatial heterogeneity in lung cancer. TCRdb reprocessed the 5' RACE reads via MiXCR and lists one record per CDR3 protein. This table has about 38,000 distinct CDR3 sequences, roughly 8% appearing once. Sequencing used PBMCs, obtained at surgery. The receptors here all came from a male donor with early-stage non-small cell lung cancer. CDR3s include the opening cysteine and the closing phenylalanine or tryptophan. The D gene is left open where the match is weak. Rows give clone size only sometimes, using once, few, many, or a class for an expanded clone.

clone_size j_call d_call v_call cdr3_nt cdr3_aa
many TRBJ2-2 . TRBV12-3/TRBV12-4 TGTGCCAGCACCCCGGGGACCCGGACCGGGGAGCTGTTTTTT CASTPGTRTGELFF
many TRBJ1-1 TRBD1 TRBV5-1 TGCGCCAGCAGCTACACCGGGACAGGGGTGATAAGCACTGAAGCTTTCTTT CASSYTGTGVISTEAFF
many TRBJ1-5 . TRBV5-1 TGCGCCAGCAGCTTGGGAGGTCGGGGCCAGCCCCAGCATTTT CASSLGGRGQPQHF
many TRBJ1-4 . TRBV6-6 TGTGCCAGCAGTTACGGTCAGGGGCCGAATGAAAAACTGTTTTTT CASSYGQGPNEKLFF
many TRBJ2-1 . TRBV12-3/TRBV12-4 TGTGCCAGCAGTTTAGGAGGACGGGCCAACAATGAGCAGTTCTTC CASSLGGRANNEQFF
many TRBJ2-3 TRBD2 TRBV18 TGTGCCAGCTCACCCAGACTAGCGGGAGTAGGTGATACGCAGTATTTT CASSPRLAGVGDTQYF
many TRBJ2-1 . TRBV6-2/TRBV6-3 TGTGCCAGCAGGACTAGTTTCAATGAGCAGTTCTTC CASRTSFNEQFF
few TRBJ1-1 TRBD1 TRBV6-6 TGTGCCAGCCTCCGGGACAGGGTAGAAGCTTTCTTT CASLRDRVEAFF
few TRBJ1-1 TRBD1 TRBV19 TGTGCCAGTAGCTTATTGGGACAGGGACACACTGAAGCTTTCTTT CASSLLGQGHTEAFF
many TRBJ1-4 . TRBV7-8 TGTGCCAGCAGCCCGTCCCGGGACATTTCGGGGGCGTTTTTT CASSPSRDISGAFF
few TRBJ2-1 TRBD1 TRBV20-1 TGCAGTGGGAAAAAGGACAGGGTTTACGGTGAGCAGTTCTTC CSGKKDRVYGEQFF
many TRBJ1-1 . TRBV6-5 TGTGCCAGCAGTTCCAACCCGGGCCGCCAACTTGAAGCTTTCTTT CASSSNPGRQLEAFF
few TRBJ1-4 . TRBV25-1 TGTGCCAGCAGTGAATGGGGGAGGGAAAAACTGTTTTTT CASSEWGREKLFF
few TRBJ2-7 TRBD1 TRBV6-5 TGTGCCAGCAGTTATCAACAGGGGCAGAACGAGCAGTACTTC CASSYQQGQNEQYF
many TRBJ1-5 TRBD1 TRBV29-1 TGCAGCGTTGGACAGGGGAGCGGGCAGCCCCAGCATTTT CSVGQGSGQPQHF
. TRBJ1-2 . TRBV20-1 TGCAGTGCTCCCCGGGGTCCCAGGAATAACTATGGCTACACCTTC CSAPRGPRNNYGYTF
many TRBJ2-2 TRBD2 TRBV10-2 TGCGCCAGCAGTTCGACTAGCGGGGGGCGGGTCACCGGGGAGCTGTTTTTT CASSSTSGGRVTGELFF
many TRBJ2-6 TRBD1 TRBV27 TGTGCCAGTGAACAGGGGTCCCCCGCTGGGGCCAACGTCCTGACTTTC CASEQGSPAGANVLTF
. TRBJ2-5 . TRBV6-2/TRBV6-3 TGTGCCAGCAGTTACGAGATCGGGGAGACCCAGTACTTC CASSYEIGETQYF
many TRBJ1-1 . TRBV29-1 TGCAGCGTTGCCCCGAGGATGAACACTGAAGCTTTCTTT CSVAPRMNTEAFF
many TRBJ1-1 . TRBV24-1 TGTGCCACCAGTGACGCTCATGAAGCTTTCTTT CATSDAHEAFF
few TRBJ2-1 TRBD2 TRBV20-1 TGCAGTGCTAGTGCACTAGCGGGAGCGTCCTACAATGAGCAGTTCTTC CSASALAGASYNEQFF
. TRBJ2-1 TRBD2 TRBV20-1 TGCAGTGCTATCCTAGCGGATTACAATGAGCAGTTCTTC CSAILADYNEQFF
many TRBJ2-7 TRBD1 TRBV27 TGTGCCAGCCTTGACAGGGGGCTGAACGAGCAGTACTTC CASLDRGLNEQYF
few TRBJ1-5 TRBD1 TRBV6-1 TGTGCCAGCAGTGAGCTCGGACAGGGGAGTCAGCCCCAGCATTTT CASSELGQGSQPQHF
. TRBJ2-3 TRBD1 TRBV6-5 TGTGCCAGCAGGAGACAGGGGAGCACAGATACGCAGTATTTT CASRRQGSTDTQYF
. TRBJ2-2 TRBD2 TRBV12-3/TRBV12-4 TGTGCCAGCAGCTACTTACTAGCGTCCGGGGAGCTGTTTTTT CASSYLLASGELFF
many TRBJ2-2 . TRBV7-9 TGTGCCAGCAGCTGGGGCAGCGGGGAGCTGTTTTTT CASSWGSGELFF
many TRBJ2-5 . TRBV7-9 TGTGCCAGCAGCTTAGTTAAGGGGCACCAAGAGACCCAGTACTTC CASSLVKGHQETQYF
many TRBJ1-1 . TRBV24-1 TGTGCCACCAGTGATAATCAGGGGAACACTGAAGCTTTCTTT CATSDNQGNTEAFF
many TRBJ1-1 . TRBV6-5 TGTGCCAGCAGTTACGAGTCAGGGAGGGGCAACACTGAAGCTTTCTTT CASSYESGRGNTEAFF
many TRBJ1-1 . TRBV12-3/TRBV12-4 TGTGCCAGCAGTTTGGTCGGGGGGAACACTGAAGCTTTCTTT CASSLVGGNTEAFF
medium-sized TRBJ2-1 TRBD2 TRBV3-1 TGTGCCAGCAGCCAACTAGCGGTGGTCTACAATGAGCAGTTCTTC CASSQLAVVYNEQFF
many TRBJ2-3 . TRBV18 TGTGCCAGCTCACCACCGTTGACACCCCGAGATACGCAGTATTTT CASSPPLTPRDTQYF
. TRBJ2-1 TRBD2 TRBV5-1 TGCGCCAGCAGCCCCACTAGCGGGACTTACAATGAGCAGTTCTTC CASSPTSGTYNEQFF
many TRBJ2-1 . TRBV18 TGTGCCAGCTCACCACCCGGTGACAATGAGCAGTTCTTC CASSPPGDNEQFF
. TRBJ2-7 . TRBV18 TGTGCCAGCTCACATACCGGGACCGACCTCTACGAGCAGTACTTC CASSHTGTDLYEQYF
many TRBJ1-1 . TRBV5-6 TGTGCCAGCAGCTTCGGCGGGATGAACACTGAAGCTTTCTTT CASSFGGMNTEAFF